This passage covers 5 T cell receptor beta chains from one sample sequenced in a study of cytomegalovirus exposure and HLA in healthy donors. The PCR had 60 Vbeta and 13 Jbeta primers. The assay was immunoSEQ multiplex PCR, and TCRdb's table has in-frame clones only and misses some. Of more than 110,000 clones listed, about 76% are singletons. The specimen was PBMCs. These receptors were collected from a man between 18 and 29 years old in good health and CMV-seronegative.

The chain links TRBV28 to TRBJ2-7, with a possible D match to TRBD2 (6 bases). The CDR3 length is 13 residues. In germline, CDR1 is MDHEN, CDR2 SYDVKM. V lost 5 bases and J lost 6, with 14 bases in between. DNA for the CDR3: TGTGCCAGCAGTCTCGGGACTTTCGCCGAGCAGTACTTC. Protein product: CASSLGTFAEQYF. Variable domain in full (rest from reference TRBV28 and TRBJ2-7): DVKVTQSSRYLVKRTGEKVFLECVQDMDHENMFWYRQDPGLGLRLIYFSYDVKMKEKGDIPEGYSVSREKKERFSLILESASTNQTSMYLCASSLGTFAEQYFGPGTRLTVT.

The chain carries TRBV28 and TRBJ1-3; 8 positions match TRBD1. V shed 5 bases, J shed 0 bases, and the junction held 12 bases outside the gene matches. The CDR3 covers 18 residues. CDR1 and CDR2 (germline): MDHEN, SYDVKM. CDR3 region: CASSTQLRTGRSGNTIYF. Written as DNA, the CDR3 is TGTGCCAGCAGTACACAGCTAAGGACAGGGCGCTCTGGAAACACCATATATTTT.

The CDR3 spells CASSYEDRPSYEQYF. CDR3 coding DNA: TGTGCCAGCAGTTACGAGGACAGGCCTTCCTACGAGCAGTACTTC. The chain combines TRBV6-5 with TRBJ2-5; 7 bases line up with TRBD1. The end of the DNA aligns better with TRBJ2-7, so the J call may be wrong. CDR1 and CDR2 (germline): MNHEY, SVGAGI. The CDR3 extends over 15 amino acids.

The rearrangement links TRBV10-1 to TRBJ2-5; D might be TRBD1 (6 bases). The DNA end lines up better with TRBJ2-7; the J call may be wrong. Looked up from germline, CDR1 is WNHNN and CDR2 is SYGVQD (reference sequence). The CDR3 length is 14 residues. The CDR3 reads CASSESRGSYEQYF. The CDR3 bases are TGCGCCAGCAGTGAATCCAGGGGAAGCTACGAGCAGTACTTC.

This clone has only one observation. V gene TRBV28 combines with J gene TRBJ1-1; D gene unclear. The germline V gene has CDR1 MDHEN and CDR2 SYDVKM. CDR3 length equals 15 residues. Trimming removed 6 bases at V and 5 bases at J, with 19 bases between. CDR3 nucleotide sequence: TGTGCCAGCAGATTAGGTACATGGGCTCGGACTGAAGCTTTCTTT. The encoded protein is CASRLGTWARTEAFF. Based on the CDR3 plus reference TRBV28 and TRBJ1-1, the full variable domain is DVKVTQSSRYLVKRTGEKVFLECVQDMDHENMFWYRQDPGLGLRLIYFSYDVKMKEKGDIPEGYSVSREKKERFSLILESASTNQTSMYLCASRLGTWARTEAFFGQGTRLTVV.